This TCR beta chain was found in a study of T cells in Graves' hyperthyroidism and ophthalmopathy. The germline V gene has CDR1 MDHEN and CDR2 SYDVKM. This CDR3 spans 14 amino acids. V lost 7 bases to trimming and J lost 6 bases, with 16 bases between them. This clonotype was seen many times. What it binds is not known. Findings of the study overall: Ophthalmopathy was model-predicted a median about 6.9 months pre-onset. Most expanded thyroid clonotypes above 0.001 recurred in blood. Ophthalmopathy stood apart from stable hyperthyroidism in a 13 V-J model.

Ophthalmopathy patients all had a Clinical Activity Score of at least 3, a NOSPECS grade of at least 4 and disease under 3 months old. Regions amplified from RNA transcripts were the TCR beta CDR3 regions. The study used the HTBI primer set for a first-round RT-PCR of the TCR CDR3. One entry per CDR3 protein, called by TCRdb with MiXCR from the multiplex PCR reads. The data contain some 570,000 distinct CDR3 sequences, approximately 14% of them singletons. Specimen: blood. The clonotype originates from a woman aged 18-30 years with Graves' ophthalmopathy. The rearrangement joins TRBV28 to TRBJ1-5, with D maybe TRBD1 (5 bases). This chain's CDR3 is CASILGGISQPQHF. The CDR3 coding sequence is TGTGCCAGCATCCTGGGGGGGATCAGTCAGCCCCAGCATTTT. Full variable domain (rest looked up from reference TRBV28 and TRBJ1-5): DVKVTQSSRYLVKRTGEKVFLECVQDMDHENMFWYRQDPGLGLRLIYFSYDVKMKEKGDIPEGYSVSREKKERFSLILESASTNQTSMYLCASILGGISQPQHFGDGTRLSIL.